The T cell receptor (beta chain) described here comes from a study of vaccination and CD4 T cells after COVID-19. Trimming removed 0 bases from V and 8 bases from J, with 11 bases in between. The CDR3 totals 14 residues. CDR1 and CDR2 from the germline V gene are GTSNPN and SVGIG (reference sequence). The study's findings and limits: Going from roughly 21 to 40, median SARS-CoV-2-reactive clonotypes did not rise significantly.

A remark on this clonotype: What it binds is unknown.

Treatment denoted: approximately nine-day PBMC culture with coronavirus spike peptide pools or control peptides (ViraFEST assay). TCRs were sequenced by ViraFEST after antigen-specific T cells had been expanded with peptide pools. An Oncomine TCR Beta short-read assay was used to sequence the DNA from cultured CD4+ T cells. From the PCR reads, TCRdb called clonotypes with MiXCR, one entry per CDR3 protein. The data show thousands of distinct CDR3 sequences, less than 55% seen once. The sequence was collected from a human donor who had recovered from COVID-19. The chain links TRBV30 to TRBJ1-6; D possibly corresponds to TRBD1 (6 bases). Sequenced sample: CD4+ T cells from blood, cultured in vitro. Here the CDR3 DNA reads TGTGCCTGGAGTGTTCCGCAGGGGTATTCACCCCTCCACTTT. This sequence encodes CAWSVPQGYSPLHF.